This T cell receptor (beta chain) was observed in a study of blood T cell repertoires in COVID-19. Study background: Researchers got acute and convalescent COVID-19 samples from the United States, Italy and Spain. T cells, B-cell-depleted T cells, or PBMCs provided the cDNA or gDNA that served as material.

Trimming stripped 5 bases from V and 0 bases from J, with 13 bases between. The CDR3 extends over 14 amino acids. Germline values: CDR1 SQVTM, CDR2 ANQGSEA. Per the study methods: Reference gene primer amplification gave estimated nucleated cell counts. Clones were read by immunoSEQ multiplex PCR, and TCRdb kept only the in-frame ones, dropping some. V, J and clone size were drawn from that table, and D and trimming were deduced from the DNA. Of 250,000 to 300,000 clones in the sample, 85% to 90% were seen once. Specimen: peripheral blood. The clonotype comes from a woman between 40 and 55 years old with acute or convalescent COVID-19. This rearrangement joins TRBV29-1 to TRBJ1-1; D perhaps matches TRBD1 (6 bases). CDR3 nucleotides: TGCAGCGTTTTAGGACAGCTGATGAACACTGAAGCTTTCTTT. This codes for CSVLGQLMNTEAFF.